A single sample is the source of the 17 T cell receptor beta chains below, sequenced in a study of response to subunit inactivated influenza vaccine. Each CDR3 protein is one row after TCRdb ran MiXCR on the RT-PCR reads. Of hundreds of thousands of distinct CDR3 sequences in the sample, 12% to 15% are singletons; the top ten hold about 7.6%. The sequencing here drew on PBMCs from blood, taken around two weeks before vaccination. The receptor set was obtained from a man aged 50 to 60 who received an inactivated influenza vaccine.

The V call is TRBV3-1, the J call TRBJ2-3; 10 bases map to TRBD2. The CDR3 has 16 amino acids. Per germline, CDR1 LGHDT and CDR2 YNNKEL (reference sequence). V lost 1 base and J lost 4; bases outside the gene matches: 5. The CDR3 DNA reads TGTGCCAGCAGCCAAGGGGGGACTAGCGAGGCAGATACGCAGTATTTT. This encodes CASSQGGTSEADTQYF.

This clonotype occurred many times. The chain couples TRBV6-1 to TRBJ2-3, with D perhaps matching TRBD1 (5 bases). CDR1 is MNHNS, CDR2 SASEGT, per germline. Trimming stripped 6 bases from V and 8 bases from J, with 9 bases between. The CDR3 is 11 amino acids. The CDR3 DNA sequence: TGTGCCAGCAGAGGGGAAAGTACGCAGTATTTT. Amino acid sequence: CASRGESTQYF.

This clonotype was counted a few times. The rearrangement joins TRBV3-1 to TRBJ2-5; D is undetermined. CDR1 is LGHDT and CDR2 is YNNKEL in the germline V gene (reference sequence). Deletions cut 8 bases from V and 5 bases from J, with 9 bases between. CDR3 length: 11 amino acids. The CDR3 region is CASGNFETQYF. CDR3 in DNA: TGTGCCAGCGGGAATTTTGAGACCCAGTACTTC.

The V call is TRBV15, the J call TRBJ2-1; 7 bases line up with TRBD1. The CDR3 contains 15 residues. Trimming took 0 bases from V and 4 from J; bases not matched to a gene: 3. Per germline, CDR1 LNHNV and CDR2 YYDKDF (reference sequence). The CDR3 region has the DNA TGTGCCACCAGCAGAGAGGGACAGTTATACAATGAGCAGTTCTTC. This encodes CATSREGQLYNEQFF. The full variable domain, with the rest looked up from reference TRBV15 and TRBJ2-1, is DAMVIQNPRYQVTQFGKPVTLSCSQTLNHNVMYWYQQKSSQAPKLLFHYYDKDFNNEADTPDNFQSRRPNTSFCFLDIRSPGLGDTAMYLCATSREGQLYNEQFFGPGTRLTVL.

This clonotype has more than one count but fewer than ten. V usage is TRBV7-8 and J usage is TRBJ2-7; 10 nucleotides match TRBD2. Germline CDR1 is SGHVS and CDR2 is FQNEAQ. The CDR3 totals 14 residues. J gave up 6 bases and V 3 bases, and 5 bases lay outside the gene matches. This CDR3 reads CASSFETSGLEQYF. For the CDR3, the DNA is TGTGCCAGCAGCTTTGAGACTAGCGGGCTCGAGCAGTACTTC.

In its sample, this clonotype was seen many times. The V call is TRBV12-3 or TRBV12-4, the J call TRBJ1-1; D possibly corresponds to TRBD1 (5 bases). V lost 6 bases, J lost 0 bases, and 14 bases lay in between. The CDR3 extends over 15 amino acids. CDR3 in amino acids: CASSIGVRVNTEAFF. The CDR3 bases are TGTGCCAGCAGCATAGGGGTTCGGGTGAACACTGAAGCTTTCTTT.

The rearrangement joins TRBV15 to TRBJ1-5; 7 positions agree with TRBD1. V trimming: 5 bases; J trimming: 2 bases; junction bases outside the gene matches: 6. CDR3 length equals 15 residues. The germline V gene has CDR1 LNHNV and CDR2 YYDKDF (reference sequence). For the CDR3, the DNA is TGTGCCACCAGCGACGACAGGGCAGGCAATCAGCCCCAGCATTTT. Translating it yields CATSDDRAGNQPQHF.

V and J are TRBV28 and TRBJ2-7; the D gene is possibly TRBD1 (6 bases). CDR3 size: 12 residues. Germline V gene sequence: CDR1 MDHEN, CDR2 SYDVKM. V lost 5 bases and J lost 6, with 11 bases in between. The CDR3 DNA sequence: TGTGCCAGCAGTCTCCAGGGGTCCGAGCAGTACTTC. It codes for CASSLQGSEQYF.

This clonotype occurred a few times. This chain connects TRBV28 to TRBJ2-7; a weak D match, TRBD1 (5 bases). The germline CDR1 and CDR2 sequences are MDHEN and SYDVKM. V lost 0 bases to trimming and J lost 0 bases, with 6 bases between them. The CDR3 consists of 14 residues. The CDR3 sequence is CASSLWDTSYEQYF. The DNA for the CDR3 is TGTGCCAGCAGTTTATGGGACACCTCCTACGAGCAGTACTTC.

The V and J genes are TRBV2 and TRBJ2-3; 8 bases are shared with TRBD2. J gave up 1 base and V 6 bases, and 3 bases lay outside the gene matches. The germline V gene encodes CDR1 SNHLY and CDR2 FYNNEI. This CDR3 has 14 residues. In nucleotides, the CDR3 is TGTGCCAGCAGATTTAGCGGGGGCACAGATACGCAGTATTTT. Amino acid sequence: CASRFSGGTDTQYF.

The V gene is TRBV6-2 or TRBV6-3, the J gene TRBJ2-1; 7 bases match TRBD2. Germline CDR1 reads MNHEY; CDR2 reads SVGEGT. V dropped 0 bases and J dropped 4; count of bases not matched to a gene: 3. This CDR3 is 15 amino acids long. The CDR3 region has the DNA TGTGCCAGCAGTTACTCGGGACTACAGTACAATGAGCAGTTCTTC. Translating it yields CASSYSGLQYNEQFF.

This chain links TRBV15 with TRBJ1-4; TRBD1 might be the D (5 bases). The CDR3 is made up of 14 amino acids. The germline V and J ends were trimmed by 2 bases and 5 bases, with 9 bases remaining between them. The germline CDR1 and CDR2 sequences are LNHNV and YYDKDF (reference sequence). The CDR3 loop reads CATSRSGQNEKLFF. Written as DNA, the CDR3 is TGTGCCACCAGCAGATCGGGGCAGAATGAAAAACTGTTTTTT.

This clonotype was found many times. The rearrangement uses TRBV10-3 and TRBJ2-7, with 7 bases fitting TRBD2. The trim removed 3 bases at V and 9 bases at J, leaving 5 bases unmatched. This CDR3 contains 12 residues. Germline loops: CDR1 ENHRY, CDR2 SYGVKD. The DNA for the CDR3 is TGTGCCATCAGTGATCCGGGACTACCGCAGTACTTC. Translation gives CAISDPGLPQYF.

The genes are TRBV29-1 and TRBJ1-2; D unresolved. The length of the CDR3 is 13 residues. Germline V gene sequence: CDR1 SQVTM, CDR2 ANQGSEA. The V and J ends lost 5 bases and 5 bases respectively, with 15 bases between them. The CDR3 loop reads CSVTAGQGYGYTF. CDR3 nucleotides: TGCAGCGTTACGGCAGGTCAAGGGTATGGCTACACCTTC.

This clonotype has more than one count but fewer than ten. CDR3 nucleotide sequence: TGTGCCAGCAGCCAAGATTGGACAGGGCCTTTAGAGACCCAGTACTTC. This sequence encodes CASSQDWTGPLETQYF. V gene TRBV3-1 combines with J gene TRBJ2-5; 8 nucleotides agree with TRBD1. V lost 0 bases to trimming and J lost 4 bases; unmatched junction nucleotides: 7. Germline CDR1 is LGHDT and CDR2 is YNNKEL (reference sequence). The CDR3 sequence is 16 residues long.

Only a few counts were recorded for this clonotype. The chain joins TRBV7-2 to TRBJ2-1; D is undetermined. Germline CDR1 reads SGHTA; CDR2 reads FQGNSA. Trimming stripped 3 bases from V and 2 bases from J, with 14 bases between. The CDR3 loop spans 16 amino acids. CDR3 nucleotide sequence: TGTGCCAGCAGCTTGGGCCCCCCCTCAACCTACAATGAGCAGTTCTTC. Translated, it gives CASSLGPPSTYNEQFF.

There are a few counts of this clonotype. The CDR3 DNA follows: TGTGCCACCCGACAGCTGGGCTACGAGCAGTACTTC. Protein sequence: CATRQLGYEQYF. The rearrangement uses TRBV2 and TRBJ2-7; D is possibly TRBD1 (5 bases). CDR1 and CDR2 from the germline V gene are SNHLY and FYNNEI. The CDR3 runs to 12 residues. Trimming took 10 bases from V and 3 from J, leaving 13 bases between them.